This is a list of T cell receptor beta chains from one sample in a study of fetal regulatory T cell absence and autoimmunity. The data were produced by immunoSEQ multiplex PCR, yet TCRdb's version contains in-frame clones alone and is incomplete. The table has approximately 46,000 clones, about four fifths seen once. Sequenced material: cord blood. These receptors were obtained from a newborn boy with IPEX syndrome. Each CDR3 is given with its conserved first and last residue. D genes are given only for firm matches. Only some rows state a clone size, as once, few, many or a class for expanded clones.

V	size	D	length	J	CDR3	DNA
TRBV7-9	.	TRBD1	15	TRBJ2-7	CASSHSGTGVHEQYF	TGTGCCAGCAGCCATTCCGGGACAGGGGTCCACGAGCAGTACTTC
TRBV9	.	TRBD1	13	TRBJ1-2	CASSETGGWGYTF	TGTGCCAGCAGCGAGACAGGGGGATGGGGCTACACCTTC
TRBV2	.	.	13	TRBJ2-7	CASSARTTYEQYF	TGTGCCAGCAGTGCTCGGACAACCTACGAGCAGTACTTC
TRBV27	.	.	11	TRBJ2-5	CASTGVKTQYF	TGTGCCAGCACAGGGGTAAAGACCCAGTACTTC
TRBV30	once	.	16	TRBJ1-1	CAWSVEGRGLNTEAFF	TGTGCCTGGAGTGTGGAGGGGAGGGGTTTGAACACTGAAGCTTTCTTT
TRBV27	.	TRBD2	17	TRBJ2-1	CASSLYLAGGPHNEQFF	TGTGCCAGCAGTTTATATCTAGCGGGGGGTCCCCACAATGAGCAGTTCTTC
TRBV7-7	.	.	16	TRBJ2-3	CASSQGKGFFTDTQYF	TGTGCCAGCAGCCAAGGGAAGGGGTTTTTCACAGATACGCAGTATTTT
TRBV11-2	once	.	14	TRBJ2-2	CASSSGVNTGELFF	TGTGCCAGCAGCTCCGGGGTTAACACCGGGGAGCTGTTTTTT
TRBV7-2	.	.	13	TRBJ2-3	CASSSTTSGTQYF	TGTGCCAGCAGCTCAACTACCTCTGGTACGCAGTATTTT
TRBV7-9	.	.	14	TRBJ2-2	CASSPPENTGELFF	TGTGCCAGCAGTCCTCCGGAAAACACCGGGGAGCTGTTTTTT
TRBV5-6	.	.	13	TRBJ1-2	CASSLGQLYGYTF	TGTGCCAGCAGCCTCGGACAGCTCTATGGCTACACCTTC
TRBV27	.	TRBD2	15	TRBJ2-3	CASTQLAGGVDTQYF	TGTGCCAGCACCCAATTAGCGGGGGGAGTAGATACGCAGTATTTT
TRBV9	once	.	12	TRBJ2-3	CASSVSTDTQYF	TGTGCCAGCAGCGTCAGCACAGATACGCAGTATTTT
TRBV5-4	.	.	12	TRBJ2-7	CASSLALGEQYF	TGTGCCAGCAGCTTGGCCCTGGGCGAGCAGTACTTC
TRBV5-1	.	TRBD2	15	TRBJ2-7	CASSPESLAGDEQYF	TGCGCCAGCAGCCCCGAATCCTTAGCGGGAGACGAGCAGTACTTC
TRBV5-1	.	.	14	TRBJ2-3	CASSARGSTDTQYF	TGCGCCAGCAGCGCCAGGGGTTCGACAGATACGCAGTATTTT
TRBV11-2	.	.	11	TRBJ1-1	CASSPGTEAFF	TGTGCCAGCAGCCCCGGGACTGAAGCTTTCTTT
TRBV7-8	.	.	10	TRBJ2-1	CASGFNEQFF	TGTGCCAGTGGGTTCAATGAGCAGTTCTTC
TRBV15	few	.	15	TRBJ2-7	CATSRDNPLADEQYF	TGTGCCACCAGCAGAGATAACCCGCTTGCTGACGAGCAGTACTTC
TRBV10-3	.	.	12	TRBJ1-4	CAIMGPNEKLFF	TGTGCCATCATGGGACCTAATGAAAAACTGTTTTTT
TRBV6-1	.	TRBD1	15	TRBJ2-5	CASSPTGGLQETQYF	TGTGCCAGCTCACCGACAGGGGGCTTACAAGAGACCCAGTACTTC
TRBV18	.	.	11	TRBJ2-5	CASSHQETQYF	TGTGCCAGCTCTCATCAAGAGACCCAGTACTTC
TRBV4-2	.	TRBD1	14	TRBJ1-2	CASSSPDRTGGYTF	TGTGCCAGCAGCTCCCCGGACAGGACGGGAGGCTACACCTTC
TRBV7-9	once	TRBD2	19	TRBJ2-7	CASSLAPKLAGLRLHEQYF	TGTGCCAGCAGCTTAGCTCCGAAACTAGCGGGACTCCGGCTCCACGAGCAGTACTTC
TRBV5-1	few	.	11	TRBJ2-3	CASSLGDTQYF	TGCGCCAGCAGCTTGGGGGATACGCAGTATTTT
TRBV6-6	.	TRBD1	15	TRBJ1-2	CASSYQTGFNYGYTF	TGTGCCAGCAGTTACCAGACAGGGTTTAACTATGGCTACACCTTC
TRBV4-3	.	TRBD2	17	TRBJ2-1	CASSQDSSSGGNNEQFF	TGCGCCAGCAGCCAAGATTCCTCCAGCGGGGGTAACAATGAGCAGTTCTTC
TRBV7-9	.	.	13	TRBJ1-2	CASSSQANYGYTF	TGTGCCAGCAGCTCACAGGCTAACTATGGCTACACCTTC
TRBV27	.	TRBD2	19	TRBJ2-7	CASSPHTGLAGGRPYEQYF	TGTGCCAGCAGCCCACATACGGGACTAGCGGGAGGGCGGCCCTACGAGCAGTACTTC
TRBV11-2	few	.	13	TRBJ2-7	CASRAAGTYEQYF	TGTGCCAGCAGGGCCGCGGGGACCTACGAGCAGTACTTC
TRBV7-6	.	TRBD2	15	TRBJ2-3	CASSLLAGRTDTQYF	TGTGCCAGCAGCTTACTAGCGGGACGCACAGATACGCAGTATTTT
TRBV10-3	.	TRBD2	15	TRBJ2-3	CAISGTSGAADTQYF	TGTGCCATCAGTGGGACTAGCGGGGCGGCGGATACGCAGTATTTT
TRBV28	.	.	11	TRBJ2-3	CASSLRMRQYF	TGTGCCAGCAGTTTACGGATGAGGCAGTATTTT
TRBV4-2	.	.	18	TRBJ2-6	CASSLVSRLQSRANVLTF	TGTGCCAGCAGCCTGGTGTCCAGGTTACAAAGTCGGGCCAACGTCCTGACTTTC
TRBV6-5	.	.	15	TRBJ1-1	CASSSPGVGNTEAFF	TGTGCCAGCAGTTCCCCGGGGGTGGGGAACACTGAAGCTTTCTTT
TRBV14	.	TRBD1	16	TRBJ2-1	CASRGTGEGFYNEQFF	TGTGCCAGCAGAGGGACAGGGGAGGGCTTCTACAATGAGCAGTTCTTC
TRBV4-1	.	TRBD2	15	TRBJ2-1	CASSQGRLAGNEQFF	TGCGCCAGCAGCCAAGGACGACTAGCGGGCAATGAGCAGTTCTTC
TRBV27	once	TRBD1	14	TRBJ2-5	CASSYRRGQETQYF	TGTGCCAGCAGTTATCGCAGGGGGCAAGAGACCCAGTACTTC
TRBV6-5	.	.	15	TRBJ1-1	CASSSSWGENTEAFF	TGTGCCAGCAGTTCCTCCTGGGGGGAGAACACTGAAGCTTTCTTT
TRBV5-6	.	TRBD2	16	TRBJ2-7	CASSHPGLAVSYEQYF	TGTGCCAGCAGCCACCCCGGACTAGCGGTTTCCTACGAGCAGTACTTC
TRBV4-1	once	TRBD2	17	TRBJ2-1	CASSQDMTSGRRNEQFF	TGCGCCAGCAGCCAAGATATGACTAGCGGGAGACGGAATGAGCAGTTCTTC
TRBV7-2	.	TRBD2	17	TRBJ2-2	CASSARLAGMNTGELFF	TGTGCCAGCAGCGCCAGACTAGCGGGAATGAACACCGGGGAGCTGTTTTTT
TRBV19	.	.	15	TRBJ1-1	CASSPRQVANTEAFF	TGTGCCAGTAGTCCCCGACAGGTCGCGAACACTGAAGCTTTCTTT
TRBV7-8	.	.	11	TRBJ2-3	CASRVRDTQYF	TGTGCCAGCAGAGTTAGAGATACGCAGTATTTT
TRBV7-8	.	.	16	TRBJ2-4	CASSSLAIRAKNIQYF	TGTGCCAGCAGCTCCCTAGCGATCCGAGCCAAAAACATTCAGTACTTC
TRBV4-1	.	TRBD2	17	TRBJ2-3	CASRGSGGPHGTDTQYF	TGCGCCAGCAGGGGGAGCGGGGGGCCCCATGGCACAGATACGCAGTATTTT
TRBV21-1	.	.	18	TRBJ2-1	CASSKPGLAKGPNNEQFF	TGTGCCAGCAGCAAGCCGGGACTGGCCAAAGGCCCAAACAATGAGCAGTTCTTC